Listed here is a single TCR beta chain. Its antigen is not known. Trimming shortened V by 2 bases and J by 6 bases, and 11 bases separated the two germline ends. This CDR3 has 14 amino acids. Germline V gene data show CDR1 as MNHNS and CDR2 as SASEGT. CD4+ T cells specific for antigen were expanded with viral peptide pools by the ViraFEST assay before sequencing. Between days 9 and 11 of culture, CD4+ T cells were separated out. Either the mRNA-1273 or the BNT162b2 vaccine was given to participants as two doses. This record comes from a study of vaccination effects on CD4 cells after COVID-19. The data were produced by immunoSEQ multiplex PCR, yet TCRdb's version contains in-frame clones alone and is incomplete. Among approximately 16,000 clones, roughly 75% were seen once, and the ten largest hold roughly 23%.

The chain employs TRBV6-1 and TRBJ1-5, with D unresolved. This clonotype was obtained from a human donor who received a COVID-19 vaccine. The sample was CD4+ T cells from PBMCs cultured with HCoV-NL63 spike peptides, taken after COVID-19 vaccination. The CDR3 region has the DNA TGTGCCAGCAGTGAATTGAGGGTGGGTCAGCCCCAGCATTTT. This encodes CASSELRVGQPQHF.